This TCR beta chain was sequenced during a study of blood T cell repertoires in COVID-19. This CDR3 comprises 14 residues. Germline V CDR1 and CDR2: LNHDA, SQIVND (reference sequence). Trimming removed 6 bases from V and 1 base from J, with 12 bases in between. Libraries were prepared by immunoSEQ multiplex PCR; TCRdb keeps only in-frame clonotypes and omits some of them. The sample lists 100,000 to 150,000 clones, 92% seen once, with about 2% in the top ten. J is TRBJ1-2 and V is TRBV19; tentatively, D is TRBD1 (6 bases). Sequenced sample: peripheral blood. The TCR was taken from a man aged 45-65 years with COVID-19, enrolled during active disease. Here the CDR3 reads CASRLDRSNYGYTF. The CDR3 nucleotides read TGTGCCAGTAGACTGGACAGAAGTAACTATGGCTACACCTTC.